This is a list of T cell receptor beta chains from one sample in a study of tumor-infiltrating lymphocytes in primary liver carcinoma. TCRdb re-called the multiplex PCR reads with MiXCR, one entry per CDR3 protein. The sample includes about 120,000 distinct CDR3 sequences, about two thirds of them seen just once. Source material: tumor-adjacent normal liver tissue. The receptor set was obtained from a woman aged 60 to 75 with primary liver carcinoma and hepatitis B virus infection. The CDR3 runs from the conserved cysteine through the conserved F or W. Each record gives: clone size, V gene, CDR3 protein. Only part of the rows carry a size: once, few, many, or a class if the clone is expanded.

abundance: NA
v_gene: TRBV6-2/TRBV6-3
CDR3aa: CASSCCPAGSSYEQYF

abundance: many
v_gene: TRBV5-6
CDR3aa: CASSRSWSWDKGYGYTF

abundance: NA
v_gene: TRBV11-2
CDR3aa: CASSLESGGRALTYTEHFF

abundance: NA
v_gene: TRBV6-5
CDR3aa: CASSAPGQGDYDQYF

abundance: NA
v_gene: TRBV10-3
CDR3aa: CAISSQPGLAGTGGNEQFF

abundance: NA
v_gene: TRBV11-2
CDR3aa: CASSPGQFWTSFGANVLTF

abundance: few
v_gene: TRBV27
CDR3aa: CASGSPRNAGELFF

abundance: NA
v_gene: TRBV30
CDR3aa: CVWSRRGNYGYTF

abundance: NA
v_gene: TRBV5-1
CDR3aa: CASSEYTGPYEQCF

abundance: NA
v_gene: TRBV11-2
CDR3aa: CASNLEVSLYNGQFF

abundance: NA
v_gene: TRBV5-1
CDR3aa: CASNSDGGGTQYF

abundance: NA
v_gene: TRBV4-1
CDR3aa: CASCQEAAGVYNEQFF

abundance: once
v_gene: TRBV12-3/TRBV12-4
CDR3aa: CASRDKQEAPNEQFF

abundance: NA
v_gene: TRBV6-6
CDR3aa: CASNYSWGVNTEAFF

abundance: many
v_gene: TRBV6-2/TRBV6-3
CDR3aa: CASSYRTGHNQPQHF

abundance: NA
v_gene: TRBV28
CDR3aa: CVSRTGGVFPAFF

abundance: NA
v_gene: TRBV18
CDR3aa: CASSLTTGMNTEAFF